These 27 T cell receptor beta chains came from one sample sequenced in a study of blood T cell repertoires in COVID-19. Using immunoSEQ multiplex PCR, the repertoire was profiled, and TCRdb retains in-frame clones only, with some absent. The top ten clones hold around 2.9% of a sample with around 300,000 clones, 86% of them seen once. The sample comprised peripheral blood. The receptor set was obtained from a woman aged 25 to 45 with active or convalescent COVID-19.

The genes are TRBV7-2 and TRBJ1-3; the match to TRBD1 covers 9 bases. Germline lookup yields CDR1 SGHTA and CDR2 FQGNSA. V trimming: 5 bases; J trimming: 0 bases; junction bases outside the gene matches: 2. The CDR3 length is 15 residues. CDR3 coding DNA: TGTGCCAGCAGCCCACAGGGGGCCTCTGGAAACACCATATATTTT. It yields the protein CASSPQGASGNTIYF.

V and J are TRBV19 and TRBJ1-1, with D unclear. The CDR3 sequence is 15 residues long. The V end lost 4 bases, the J end lost 3 bases, and 15 bases lay between the germline ends. Germline CDR1 is LNHDA and CDR2 is SQIVND (reference sequence). The CDR3 here is CASSRAHHRYTEAFF. The CDR3 nucleotides read TGTGCCAGTAGTAGGGCCCACCACCGATACACTGAAGCTTTCTTT.

CDR3 in amino acids: CASSQAQGEYEAFF. In DNA, the CDR3 is TGCGCCAGCAGCCAAGCACAGGGTGAGTATGAAGCTTTCTTT. The rearrangement links TRBV4-3 to TRBJ1-1; D is perhaps TRBD1 (6 bases). V shed 1 base and J shed 7 bases, with 13 bases lying between them. In germline, CDR1 is LGHNA, CDR2 YSLEER. CDR3 length: 14 residues.

The rearrangement links TRBV3-1 (or the pseudogene TRBV3-2) to TRBJ1-6; no clear D. V was clipped by 1 base and J by 6 bases, with 7 bases between them. CDR3 length equals 14 residues. Per germline, CDR1 LGHDT and CDR2 YNNKEL (reference sequence). The CDR3 region has the DNA TGTGCCAGCAGCCAAGGGGGAGCTAATTCACCCCTCCACTTT. Residues: CASSQGGANSPLHF.

The gene calls are TRBV6-5 and TRBJ2-7; D possibly corresponds to TRBD2 (5 bases). The CDR3 is 16 amino acids. Trimming removed 0 bases at V and 5 bases at J, with 17 bases between. In germline, CDR1 is MNHEY, CDR2 SVGAGI. The CDR3 nucleotides are TGTGCCAGCAGTTACTCGAGGGTCAAGGTTCTGAACGAGCAGTACTTC. Translation: CASSYSRVKVLNEQYF.

The chain carries TRBV11-2 and TRBJ2-2; TRBD2 matches 11 bases. The CDR3 totals 15 residues. Germline loops: CDR1 SGHAT, CDR2 FQNNGV. V trimming: 4 bases; J trimming: 6 bases; junction bases outside the gene matches: 4. CDR3 bases: TGTGCCAGCAGCTCCCTAGCGGGGGGCGCCGGGGAGCTGTTTTTT. Protein product: CASSSLAGGAGELFF.

The sample holds many counts of this clone. The chain uses TRBV6-5 and TRBJ2-1, with D perhaps TRBD2 (5 bases). Trimming removed 6 bases at V and 7 bases at J, with 16 bases between. The CDR3 contains 14 residues. Germline lookup yields CDR1 MNHEY and CDR2 SVGAGI. CDR3 nucleotide sequence: TGTGCCAGCAGCACTACTACCGGGGATAATGAGCAGTTCTTC. Translation gives CASSTTTGDNEQFF.

This sequence joins TRBV5-1 and TRBJ2-1; weak D call: TRBD1 (6 bases). The CDR3 has 16 amino acids. V was trimmed by 0 bases and J by 6 bases, leaving 16 bases between them. Germline CDR1 reads SGHRS; CDR2 reads YFSETQ. CDR3 loop: CASSLETGRFGNEQFF. CDR3 in DNA: TGCGCCAGCAGCTTGGAAACAGGGAGATTTGGCAATGAGCAGTTCTTC.

This clone has a handful of counts. The chain combines TRBV7-3 with TRBJ2-2; 7 positions match TRBD2. Germline V gives CDR1 SGHTA, CDR2 FQGTGA. The CDR3 is made up of 17 amino acids. V lost 0 bases and J lost 4; bases outside the gene matches: 8. The CDR3 reads CASSLTGSGVPTGELFF. CDR3 nucleotides: TGTGCCAGCAGCTTAACTGGCAGCGGGGTCCCCACCGGGGAGCTGTTTTTT. Full variable domain (rest looked up from reference TRBV7-3 and TRBJ2-2): GAGVSQTPSNKVTEKGKYVELRCDPISGHTALYWYRQSLGQGPEFLIYFQGTGAADDSGLPNDRFFAVRPEGSVSTLKIQRTERGDSAVYLCASSLTGSGVPTGELFFGEGSRLTVL.

Here the CDR3 reads CASSQDPRFGFGFF. The CDR3 DNA is TGCGCCAGCAGCCAAGATCCGAGGTTTGGTTTTGGTTTCTTT. The chain couples TRBV4-3 to TRBJ1-1; D gene ambiguous. Germline V gene lookup returns CDR1 LGHNA and CDR2 YSLEER. Between the trimmed V and J ends, which lost 0 bases and 13 bases, there was a span of 18 bases. There are 14 residues in the CDR3.

In its sample, this clone was seen a few times. The chain carries TRBV27 and TRBJ2-2; 9 bases map to TRBD1. The germline V gene has CDR1 MNHEY and CDR2 SMNVEV (reference sequence). The CDR3 contains 14 residues. V trimming: 3 bases; J trimming: 8 bases; junction bases outside the gene matches: 4. The CDR3 DNA reads as TGTGCCAGCAGTTTTGGGACAGGGAGGGGGGAGCTGTTTTTT. Protein sequence: CASSFGTGRGELFF.

V and J are TRBV7-2 and TRBJ2-5; possibly TRBD2 for D (7 bases). Germline CDR1 reads SGHTA; CDR2 reads FQGNSA. Trimming shortened V by 5 bases and J by 5 bases, and 15 bases separated the two germline ends. The CDR3 spans 14 residues. CDR3 loop: CASSLRGAGETQYF. In nucleotides, the CDR3 is TGTGCCAGCAGCCTCCGGGGGGCGGGTGAGACCCAGTACTTC.

This chain links TRBV18 with TRBJ1-2, with D unclear. The CDR3 extends over 14 amino acids. V was cut by 0 bases and J by 4 bases, with 9 bases left in between. Germline CDR1 is KGHSH and CDR2 is LQKENI. The CDR3 reads CASSPPVYGYGYTF. CDR3 nucleotides: TGTGCCAGCTCACCACCGGTTTACGGCTATGGCTACACCTTC.

This clone was recorded only once. This chain connects TRBV5-1 to TRBJ2-3; TRBD1 matches 10 bases. Germline values: CDR1 SGHRS, CDR2 YFSETQ. The length of the CDR3 is 15 residues. J gave up 1 base and V 7 bases, and 6 bases lay outside the gene matches. The CDR3 DNA sequence: TGCGCCAGCGGACGACAGGGGGCTGGCACAGATACGCAGTATTTT. Its translation: CASGRQGAGTDTQYF.

This clone was recorded only once. V usage is TRBV10-3 and J usage is TRBJ1-2; 7 bases map to TRBD1. CDR1 ENHRY and CDR2 SYGVKD come from the germline V gene. This CDR3 contains 16 residues. V lost 3 bases, J lost 6 bases, and 13 bases stayed unmatched. The CDR3 reads CAISEIKGAQEDGYTF. The CDR3 bases are TGTGCCATCAGTGAAATAAAGGGGGCGCAGGAGGATGGCTACACCTTC.

The V call is TRBV4-2, the J call TRBJ2-3; D possibly corresponds to TRBD2 (5 bases). This CDR3 contains 13 residues. V dropped 6 bases and J dropped 4 bases, with 11 bases sitting between them. CDR1 is LGHNA and CDR2 is YNFKEQ in the germline V gene. The CDR3 DNA reads as TGTGCCAGCAGATTACTAGATTCAGATACGCAGTATTTT. It is translated as CASRLLDSDTQYF.

This chain connects TRBV7-9 to TRBJ1-1; D might be TRBD1 (6 bases). Germline values: CDR1 SEHNR, CDR2 FQNEAQ (reference sequence). V was trimmed by 0 bases and J by 8 bases, leaving 16 bases between them. This CDR3 spans 15 amino acids. The DNA for the CDR3 is TGTGCCAGCAGCTTAGCGTCGAGTAGGCAGGGGGAAGCTTTCTTT. Its protein product is CASSLASSRQGEAFF.

This chain uses TRBV5-1 with TRBJ2-1; possibly TRBD2 for D (6 bases). The V and J ends lost 0 bases and 0 bases respectively, with 13 bases between them. CDR1 is SGHRS and CDR2 is YFSETQ in the germline V gene. The CDR3 is made up of 17 amino acids. DNA of the CDR3: TGCGCCAGCAGCTTGGTCCAGCGGGTTATCTCCTACAATGAGCAGTTCTTC. The encoded protein is CASSLVQRVISYNEQFF.

A note on this clone: Other DNA sequences in the same sample also yield this CDR3. J is TRBJ2-2 and V is TRBV19, with D uncertain. The V gene's germline CDR1 is LNHDA and CDR2 SQIVND (reference sequence). V lost 3 bases, J lost 0 bases, and 5 bases lay in between. The CDR3 is made up of 14 amino acids. The CDR3 loop reads CASSIAANTGELFF. In DNA form, the CDR3 reads TGTGCCAGTAGTATTGCAGCGAACACCGGGGAGCTGTTTTTT.

The CDR3 region has the DNA TGTGCCAGCAGCTTGGGCAGGGGGCACACTGAAGCTTTCTTT. Translated, it gives CASSLGRGHTEAFF. The rearrangement links TRBV7-9 to TRBJ1-1, with 8 bases fitting TRBD1. CDR1 and CDR2 (germline): SEHNR, FQNEAQ (reference sequence). The CDR3 is made up of 14 amino acids. The ends lost 3 bases at V and 3 bases at J; junction bases unmatched: 3.

This clone has a single count. The DNA for the CDR3 is TGTGCCAGCAGCCCTGGGACTAGCGGGGGCTCCTACAATGAGCAGTTCTTC. Its translation: CASSPGTSGGSYNEQFF. The rearrangement links TRBV7-2 to TRBJ2-1; 14 bases map to TRBD2. V dropped 5 bases and J dropped 0; count of bases not matched to a gene: 3. Per the germline V gene, CDR1 is SGHTA and CDR2 is FQGNSA. The CDR3 extends over 17 amino acids.

As regards this clone: Sequence at one end of the junction differs from germline and may be a read error. The chain links TRBV7-7 to TRBJ2-4; 7 bases fit TRBD1. Germline CDR1 and CDR2: SSHAT and FNYEAQ (reference sequence). The length of the CDR3 is 16 residues. The CDR3 spells CASSLRTGLAKNIQYF. The DNA of the CDR3 is TGTGCTAGCAGCCTCCGGACAGGTCTAGCCAAAAACATTCAGTACTTC. The full variable domain, its missing parts supplied by reference TRBV7-7 and TRBJ2-4, is GAGVSQSPRYKVTKRGQDVTLRCDPISSHATLYWYQQALGQGPEFLTYFNYEAQPDKSGLPSDRFSAERPEGSISTLTIQRTEQRDSAMYRCASSLRTGLAKNIQYFGAGTRLSVL.

The chain couples TRBV27 to TRBJ1-2; D remains unclear. The CDR3 loop spans 13 amino acids. CDR1 and CDR2 from the germline V gene are MNHEY and SMNVEV (reference sequence). Trimming removed 4 bases at V and 7 bases at J, with 13 bases between. The CDR3 here is CASSSRGASGYTF. CDR3 nucleotides: TGTGCCAGCAGTTCTCGGGGAGCCAGTGGCTACACCTTC.

The rearrangement links TRBV5-1 to TRBJ2-3; TRBD2 matches at 14 bases. From germline, CDR1 is SGHRS and CDR2 YFSETQ. CDR3 length: 19 residues. V shed 3 bases, J shed 3 bases, and the junction held 12 bases outside the gene matches. Here the CDR3 DNA reads TGCGCCAGCAGCTCACCCCCCGGGACTAGCGGGGGAGTGACAGATACGCAGTATTTT. As protein: CASSSPPGTSGGVTDTQYF.

This rearrangement joins TRBV7-3 to TRBJ1-2, with D possibly TRBD1 on 5 matching bases. This CDR3 is 14 amino acids long. V shed 7 bases and J shed 4 bases, with 16 bases lying between them. Germline lookup yields CDR1 SGHTA and CDR2 FQGTGA. This CDR3 reads CASTKDNRSYGYTF. CDR3 bases: TGTGCCAGCACTAAGGACAATAGGAGCTATGGCTACACCTTC.

The chain employs TRBV6-6 and TRBJ1-2; D gene ambiguous. Trimming stripped 5 bases from V and 4 bases from J, with 26 bases between. The CDR3 covers 18 residues. The germline V gene has CDR1 MNHNY and CDR2 SVGAGI (reference sequence). For the CDR3, the DNA is TGTGCCAGCAGTCCGATTCCGATGACCGCACTTAGGAGCTATGGCTACACCTTC. Translation: CASSPIPMTALRSYGYTF.

This clone showed up just once. The V gene is TRBV6-2 or TRBV6-3, the J gene TRBJ1-2, with D possibly TRBD1 on 6 matching bases. Germline loops: CDR1 MNHEY, CDR2 SVGEGT. The CDR3 sequence is 15 residues long. Between the trimmed V and J ends, which lost 5 bases and 5 bases, there was a span of 18 bases. This CDR3 reads CASSQGPVGVYGYTF. CDR3 sequence (DNA): TGTGCCAGCAGTCAGGGGCCTGTAGGAGTTTATGGCTACACCTTC.